This is a list of T cell receptor beta chains from one sample in a study of T cells after yellow fever vaccination. TCRdb re-analysed the 5' RACE reads in MiXCR, keeping a single row per CDR3 protein. The repertoire holds a few hundred thousand distinct CDR3 sequences, with about 6.9% as singletons. Sequencing used PBMCs, obtained roughly seven weeks after the first yellow fever vaccination. All receptors come from a man aged 18 to 30 who received the YFV17D yellow fever vaccine. The CDR3 runs from the conserved cysteine through the conserved F or W. The order of the fields is D gene, J gene, V gene, clone size, CDR3 protein, CDR3 DNA. The D gene is left open where the match is weak. Clone size is shown for a subset of rows, as once, few, many or a class of expanded clone.

>TRBD2|TRBJ2-3|TRBV5-1|many
CASSSASGGPTDTQYF
TGCGCCAGCAGTTCTGCTAGCGGGGGGCCAACAGATACGCAGTATTTT
>.|TRBJ2-1|TRBV11-2|few
CASSLGPRNEQFF
TGTGCCAGCAGCTTAGGTCCGCGCAATGAGCAGTTCTTC
>.|TRBJ2-7|TRBV13|.
CASSLRGGSGAYEQYF
TGTGCCAGCAGCCTCAGGGGGGGTTCGGGGGCGTACGAGCAGTACTTC
>.|TRBJ1-6|TRBV20-1|few
CSARPGPTNSPLHF
TGCAGTGCTAGACCGGGACCGACAAATTCACCCCTCCACTTT
>.|TRBJ2-5|TRBV12-3/TRBV12-4|few
CASSLGTWQETQYF
TGTGCCAGCAGTTTAGGGACTTGGCAAGAGACCCAGTACTTC
>.|TRBJ2-2|TRBV20-1|.
CSALDSSSPLELFF
TGCAGTGCTTTGGACAGTAGTTCTCCTTTGGAGCTGTTTTTT
>.|TRBJ2-7|TRBV7-6|many
CASSSVRGYHEQYF
TGTGCCAGCAGCTCAGTTCGGGGGTACCACGAGCAGTACTTC
>TRBD2|TRBJ2-2|TRBV28|many
CASIQTSGGAGELFF
TGTGCCAGCATCCAGACTAGCGGGGGCGCCGGGGAGCTGTTTTTT
>TRBD2|TRBJ2-1|TRBV11-2|.
CASSLEGTSGGSSYNEQFF
TGTGCCAGCAGCTTAGAGGGGACTAGCGGGGGGAGCTCCTACAATGAGCAGTTCTTC
>.|TRBJ1-1|TRBV12-3/TRBV12-4|many
CASSPGGNTEAFF
TGTGCCAGCAGCCCGGGCGGGAACACTGAAGCTTTCTTT
>.|TRBJ2-5|TRBV10-3|.
CAISGGETQYF
TGTGCCATCAGTGGAGGAGAGACCCAGTACTTC
>.|TRBJ2-3|TRBV7-2|many
CASRWTNTDTQYF
TGTGCCAGCAGGTGGACAAACACAGATACGCAGTATTTT
>.|TRBJ1-1|TRBV20-1|.
CSARDPARSTEAFF
TGCAGTGCTAGAGACCCGGCCAGGTCCACTGAAGCTTTCTTT
>TRBD1|TRBJ2-4|TRBV19|.
CASRTGQSIQYF
TGTGCCAGTAGAACGGGACAGTCCATTCAGTACTTC
>.|TRBJ2-1|TRBV11-2|.
CASSPSGHNEQFF
TGTGCCAGCAGCCCCTCGGGACACAATGAGCAGTTCTTC
>.|TRBJ1-4|TRBV4-2|.
CASSQSRQEGEKLFF
TGTGCCAGCAGCCAATCTAGACAAGAGGGAGAAAAACTGTTTTTT
>.|TRBJ2-3|TRBV20-1|.
CSANSAGTTDTQYF
TGCAGTGCTAATTCGGCGGGTACTACAGATACGCAGTATTTT
>TRBD1|TRBJ2-2|TRBV19|few
CASSETGDTGELFF
TGTGCCAGTAGTGAAACAGGGGATACCGGGGAGCTGTTTTTT
>TRBD2|TRBJ2-5|TRBV30|.
CAWSVGTSGAGETQYF
TGTGCCTGGAGTGTAGGGACTAGCGGGGCGGGAGAGACCCAGTACTTC
>.|TRBJ1-6|TRBV5-1|.
CASSFRDGNSPLHF
TGCGCCAGCAGCTTCCGGGACGGTAATTCACCCCTCCACTTT
>.|TRBJ1-2|TRBV12-3/TRBV12-4|.
CASTPSYSNYGYTF
TGTGCCAGCACCCCGAGTTATTCTAACTATGGCTACACCTTC
>.|TRBJ2-7|TRBV4-1|few
CASSQEGAYEQYF
TGCGCCAGCAGCCAAGAGGGGGCCTACGAGCAGTACTTC
>.|TRBJ1-2|TRBV6-5|few
CASSYLRGDYGYTF
TGTGCCAGCAGTTACTTAAGGGGAGACTATGGCTACACCTTC